Given below is one TCR beta chain in context. The junction departs from germline at one end; a sequencing error may be responsible. The protocol was immunoSEQ multiplex PCR, while the TCRdb copy is restricted to in-frame clones and leaves out a portion. The data hold roughly 720,000 clones, with 80% to 95% observed a single time. The germline gives CDR1 MGHRA, CDR2 YSYEKL. There are 15 residues in the CDR3. These data come from a study of shared clonotypes between healthy human individuals. V and J are TRBV4-1 and TRBJ2-7; TRBD2 is a possible D gene (6 bases). Material for sequencing was memory CD8+ T cells from PBMCs. Subset noted: CD45RO+ cells pooled with CCR7-negative TemRA cells. The sequence derives from a young man in good health. Some clones in this sample may be carry-over from other donors' samples. The CDR3 DNA is TGCGCCAGCAGCGAAGACGGGAGATCCCTTGGTGAGCAGTACTTC. It specifies CASSEDGRSLGEQYF.